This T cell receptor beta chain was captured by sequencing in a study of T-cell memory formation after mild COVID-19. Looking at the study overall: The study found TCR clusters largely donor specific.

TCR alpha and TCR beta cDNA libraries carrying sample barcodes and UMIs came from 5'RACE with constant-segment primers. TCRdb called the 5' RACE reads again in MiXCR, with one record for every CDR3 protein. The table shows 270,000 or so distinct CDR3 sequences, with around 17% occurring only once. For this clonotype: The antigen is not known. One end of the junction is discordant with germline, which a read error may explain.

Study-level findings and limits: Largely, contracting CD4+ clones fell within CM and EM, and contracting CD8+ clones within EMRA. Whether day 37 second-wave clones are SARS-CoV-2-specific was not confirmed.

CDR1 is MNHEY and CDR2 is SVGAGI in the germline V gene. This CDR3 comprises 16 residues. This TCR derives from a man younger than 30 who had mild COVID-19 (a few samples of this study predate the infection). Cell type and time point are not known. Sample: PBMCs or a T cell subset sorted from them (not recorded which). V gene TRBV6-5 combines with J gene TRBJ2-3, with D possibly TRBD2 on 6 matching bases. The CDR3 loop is CASSHSGGGPPDTQYF. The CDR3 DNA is TGTGCCAGCAGTCACTCCGGGGGAGGCCCACCAGATACGCAGTATTTT.